What follows are 12 T cell receptor beta chains derived from one specimen sequenced in a study of blood T cell repertoires in COVID-19. The assay was immunoSEQ multiplex PCR, and TCRdb's table has in-frame clones only and misses some. The sample shows tens of thousands of clones, approximately 85% of them seen only once. Sequenced input: peripheral blood. All receptors come from a human donor with acute or convalescent COVID-19. The donor label of this sample is uncertain.

The chain combines TRBV7-2 with TRBJ2-2; TRBD2 matches 11 bases. Losses at the gene ends were 6 bases for V and 4 bases for J; bases not matched to a gene: 4. The germline gives CDR1 SGHTA, CDR2 FQGNSA. The CDR3 runs to 15 residues. The CDR3 nucleotides read TGTGCCAGCAGAGGGACTAGCGGCGGCACCGGGGAGCTGTTTTTT. The encoded protein is CASRGTSGGTGELFF.

This sequence joins TRBV28 and TRBJ1-1, with no clear D. The V gene lost 4 bases and the J gene lost 7 bases, with 16 bases spanning the gap. This CDR3 contains 14 residues. Germline assignment: CDR1 MDHEN and CDR2 SYDVKM. The CDR3 DNA sequence: TGTGCCAGCAGTTCCGGTGCCGAGAGGAGTGAAGCTTTCTTT. It specifies CASSSGAERSEAFF.

The CDR3: CASSRQEYNEQFF. The CDR3 DNA sequence: TGTGCCAGCAGTCGACAGGAGTACAATGAGCAGTTCTTC. The chain recombines TRBV12-3 or TRBV12-4 with TRBJ2-1; D might be TRBD1 (6 bases). Deletions cut 5 bases from V and 4 bases from J, with 9 bases between. This CDR3 contains 13 residues.

This clone has just one count. The chain carries TRBV30 and TRBJ1-5; 7 bases fit TRBD1. The V and J ends lost 0 bases and 3 bases, in that order; junction bases with no gene match: 8. This CDR3 spans 16 amino acids. The germline V gene has CDR1 GTSNPN and CDR2 SVGIG (reference sequence). The CDR3 is CAWSVRAGGNNQPQHF. As DNA, the CDR3 is TGTGCCTGGAGTGTACGGGCAGGGGGTAACAATCAGCCCCAGCATTTT.

The chain couples TRBV24-1 to TRBJ2-2, with a tentative D call TRBD2 (5 bases). The CDR3 contains 18 residues. CDR1 is KGHDR and CDR2 is SFDVKD in the germline V gene. Trimming pared 1 base from V and 7 bases from J, leaving 21 bases between. The CDR3: CATSDFPRGRRNDGELFF. In DNA form, the CDR3 reads TGTGCCACCAGTGATTTCCCACGAGGGCGCCGTAATGACGGGGAGCTGTTTTTT.

This clone was detected a few times. The CDR3 DNA sequence: TGTGCCAGCAGGCCACCGACAGGGGCCTACGAGCAGTACTTC. Translating gives CASRPPTGAYEQYF. The rearrangement joins TRBV6-5 to TRBJ2-7, with 8 bases aligning to TRBD1. Germline loops: CDR1 MNHEY, CDR2 SVGAGI. The CDR3 length is 14 residues. Trimming at V came to 6 bases and at J to 2 bases, leaving 6 bases not matched to a gene.

V usage is TRBV9 and J usage is TRBJ1-3; 8 bases agree with TRBD1. The CDR3 totals 14 residues. After removal of 3 bases from V and 3 bases from J, the junction contained 2 bases not matched to a gene. From germline, CDR1 is SGDLS and CDR2 YYNGEE. The CDR3 protein is CASSGTGGGNTIYF. The CDR3 DNA reads TGTGCCAGCAGCGGCACAGGGGGTGGAAACACCATATATTTT.

This clone came up once. The chain links TRBV4-1 to TRBJ2-1; D possibly corresponds to TRBD2 (6 bases). The CDR3 sequence is 17 residues long. The V end lost 1 base, the J end lost 7 bases, and 20 bases lay between the germline ends. The V gene's germline CDR1 is MGHRA and CDR2 YSYEKL. Here the CDR3 DNA reads TGCGCCAGCAGCCAAGCCCCCCGGGAGTATTTACAAAATGAGCAGTTCTTC. Translation: CASSQAPREYLQNEQFF.

The chain couples TRBV6-5 to TRBJ2-5; D is unresolved. Germline CDR1 MNHEY, CDR2 SVGAGI. The ends were cut back, 5 bases at V and 1 base at J, with 11 bases in the middle. This CDR3 is built from 14 residues. The CDR3 spells CASSPFRVQETQYF. The CDR3 DNA follows: TGTGCCAGCAGTCCATTCCGCGTCCAAGAGACCCAGTACTTC.

The chain has TRBV4-2 and TRBJ1-2; possibly TRBD1 for D (5 bases). This CDR3 has 15 residues. Trimming removed 0 bases from V and 5 bases from J, with 13 bases in between. Germline lookup yields CDR1 LGHNA and CDR2 YNFKEQ. The DNA for the CDR3 is TGTGCCAGCAGCCAAGATCTGGGGCAAGGGTATGGCTACACCTTC. The encoded protein is CASSQDLGQGYGYTF.

The genes are TRBV11-2 and TRBJ2-3; D is uncertain. The germline gives CDR1 SGHAT, CDR2 FQNNGV. The CDR3 contains 13 residues. The germline V and J ends were trimmed by 2 bases and 8 bases, with 11 bases remaining between them. CDR3 residues: CASSLSLARTQYF. CDR3 bases: TGTGCCAGCAGCTTAAGCTTAGCTCGTACGCAGTATTTT.

A single count supports this clone. The chain employs TRBV10-3 and TRBJ1-2; 9 bases match TRBD1. V lost 4 bases and J lost 3; bases outside the gene matches: 9. In germline, CDR1 is ENHRY, CDR2 SYGVKD. The CDR3 length is 16 residues. In DNA form, the CDR3 reads TGTGCCATCAGTGTGGGCGAAAGGACAGGGGACTATGGCTACACCTTC. Translating it yields CAISVGERTGDYGYTF.